This is a list of T cell receptor beta chains from one sample in a study of blood T cell repertoires in COVID-19. TCRdb's copy holds only in-frame clones and misses some; the assay was immunoSEQ multiplex PCR. The sample gives some 270,000 clones, roughly 88% of which show up once; 2.5% to 4% is in the top ten. The sequencing input was PBMCs or T cells enriched from blood (not recorded which). The receptors originated from a woman aged 40-49 years who had been exposed to COVID-19. Each CDR3 is given with its conserved first and last residue. A D gene is named only where the DNA matches it firmly. Only part of the rows carry a size: once, few, many, or a class if the clone is expanded.

d_gene	v_gene	j_gene	abundance	CDR3aa	CDR3nt
-	TRBV6-5	TRBJ1-2	-	CASRVGTGNNYGYTF	TGTGCCAGCAGAGTGGGAACAGGGAACAACTATGGCTACACCTTC
TRBD2	TRBV28	TRBJ2-1	-	CASSSGGGPYNEQFF	TGTGCCAGCAGTAGCGGGGGGGGACCCTACAATGAGCAGTTCTTC
TRBD1	TRBV7-6	TRBJ2-5	-	CASSPSSGQGMETQYF	TGTGCCAGCAGCCCATCCTCGGGACAGGGGATGGAGACCCAGTACTTC
TRBD1	TRBV6-5	TRBJ1-2	once	CVVGTGDLNYGYTF	TGTGTGGTGGGGACAGGCGACCTTAACTATGGCTACACCTTC
-	TRBV4-2	TRBJ2-6	-	CASSPGVGANVLTF	TGTGCCAGCAGCCCCGGGGTGGGGGCCAACGTCCTGACTTTC
TRBD2	TRBV6-2/TRBV6-3	TRBJ2-5	-	CASSRPEGLPQETQYF	TGTGCCAGCAGTAGACCCGAGGGACTACCACAAGAGACCCAGTACTTC
TRBD1	TRBV5-4	TRBJ1-5	-	CARAGQGSLSNQPQHF	TGTGCCAGGGCAGGACAGGGGTCCCTAAGCAATCAGCCCCAGCATTTT
-	TRBV12-3/TRBV12-4	TRBJ1-1	-	CASRPGNTEAFF	TGTGCCAGCAGGCCAGGGAACACTGAAGCTTTCTTT
-	TRBV25-1	TRBJ1-3	-	CASSGLGGGNTIYF	TGTGCCAGCAGCGGGTTGGGTGGTGGAAACACCATATATTTT
TRBD1	TRBV7-9	TRBJ1-2	once	CASTPGQGATNYGYTF	TGTGCCAGCACCCCGGGCCAGGGGGCCACTAACTATGGCTACACCTTC
-	TRBV11-2	TRBJ1-1	-	CASSLYVKNTEAFF	TGTGCCAGCAGCTTATATGTTAAGAACACTGAAGCTTTCTTT
TRBD1	TRBV5-1	TRBJ1-4	-	CASSFRDRNEKLFF	TGTGCCAGCAGCTTCAGGGACAGGAATGAAAAACTGTTTTTT
-	TRBV3-1/TRBV3-2	TRBJ2-3	-	CASTTRSIPDTQYF	TGTGCCAGCACCACTAGATCGATCCCAGATACGCAGTATTTT
TRBD1	TRBV11-2	TRBJ1-3	-	CASSDLTGGSGNTIYF	TGTGCCAGCAGCGACCTGACAGGGGGCTCTGGAAACACCATATATTTT
TRBD1	TRBV11-2	TRBJ1-3	-	CASSPRTGVGNTIYF	TGTGCCAGCAGTCCCAGGACAGGGGTTGGAAACACCATATATTTT
TRBD1	TRBV11-2	TRBJ1-2	-	CASRGSTGERDYGYTF	TGTGCCAGCAGGGGATCGACAGGGGAACGGGACTATGGCTACACCTTC
-	TRBV5-1	TRBJ2-7	-	CASSFEAGITYEQYF	TGCGCCAGCAGCTTCGAGGCAGGGATTACCTACGAGCAGTACTTC
TRBD1	TRBV3-1/TRBV3-2	TRBJ1-4	-	CASSQEPGQGSPEEKLFF	TGTGCCAGCAGCCAGGAGCCGGGACAGGGATCCCCCGAGGAAAAACTGTTTTTT
TRBD2	TRBV24-1	TRBJ2-1	-	CATSDPGTSVTNEQFF	TGTGCCACCAGTGATCCCGGGACTAGCGTAACCAATGAGCAGTTCTTC
-	TRBV6-4	TRBJ2-6	-	CASSDSSSGANVLTF	TGTGCCAGCAGTGACTCGTCTTCTGGGGCCAACGTCCTGACTTTC
TRBD1	TRBV25-1	TRBJ2-5	-	CASSGHVRTGGKETQYF	TGTGCCAGCAGTGGACACGTTCGGACAGGGGGCAAGGAGACCCAGTACTTC
-	TRBV9	TRBJ1-3	-	CASSSAYGGSGNTIYF	TGTGCCAGCAGCTCCGCATATGGGGGGTCTGGAAACACCATATATTTT
-	TRBV18	TRBJ2-1	-	CASSPPDSYNEQFF	TGTGCCAGCTCACCACCGGACAGCTACAATGAGCAGTTCTTC
TRBD1	TRBV7-9	TRBJ1-2	-	CASRPQGARYYGYTF	TGTGCCAGCAGACCGCAGGGGGCGCGTTACTATGGCTACACCTTC
-	TRBV28	TRBJ1-1	-	CASSFHRQSNTEAFF	TGTGCCAGCAGTTTCCACAGACAGTCGAACACTGAAGCTTTCTTT
-	TRBV7-3	TRBJ1-2	-	CASSLGGGGRGDGYTF	TGTGCCAGCAGCTTAGGTGGGGGTGGCAGGGGAGATGGCTACACCTTC
-	TRBV18	TRBJ2-6	-	CASSQDRASGANVLTF	TGTGCCAGCTCTCAGGACAGAGCCTCTGGGGCCAACGTCCTGACTTTC
-	TRBV5-1	TRBJ1-6	-	CASSLHGGNSPLHF	TGCGCCAGCAGCTTGCACGGGGGGAATTCACCCCTCCACTTT
-	TRBV15	TRBJ1-5	few	CATKSQGLSNQPQHF	TGTGCCACTAAATCCCAGGGTTTAAGCAATCAGCCCCAGCATTTT
-	TRBV7-2	TRBJ1-1	-	CASSFMGHPYAEAFF	TGTGCCAGCAGCTTTATGGGACACCCATACGCTGAAGCTTTCTTT
-	TRBV14	TRBJ2-2	-	CASSRTLLTNTGELFF	TGTGCCAGCAGCCGAACCTTACTGACGAACACCGGGGAGCTGTTTTTT
-	TRBV7-9	TRBJ1-4	once	CASSLRGWKLFF	TGTGCCAGCAGCCTAAGGGGTTGGAAACTGTTTTTT
TRBD2	TRBV19	TRBJ2-5	-	CASSRTSGDQETQYF	TGTGCCAGTAGCAGGACTAGCGGGGATCAAGAGACCCAGTACTTC
TRBD2	TRBV3-1/TRBV3-2	TRBJ2-1	-	CASSQDGKRESNEQFF	TGTGCCAGCAGCCAAGACGGAAAGCGGGAGTCCAATGAGCAGTTCTTC
-	TRBV4-2	TRBJ1-3	-	CASSQNQGNTIYF	TGTGCCAGCAGCCAAAATCAGGGGAACACCATATATTTT
TRBD1	TRBV4-1	TRBJ2-1	-	CASSQGAGGARDNEQFF	TGCGCCAGCAGCCAAGGGGCAGGGGGCGCCCGGGACAATGAGCAGTTCTTC
TRBD1	TRBV23-1	TRBJ2-5	-	CASYQGQQETQYF	TGCGCCAGCTACCAGGGACAGCAAGAGACCCAGTACTTC
-	TRBV18	TRBJ2-3	-	CASSRRRTDTQYF	TGTGCCAGCTCACGCCGGAGGACAGATACGCAGTATTTT
TRBD1	TRBV30	TRBJ1-1	-	CAWNRGRDTEAFF	TGTGCCTGGAACAGGGGGAGGGACACTGAAGCTTTCTTT
TRBD1	TRBV6-5	TRBJ1-3	-	CASSMTGSGNTIYF	TGTGCCAGCAGCATGACAGGGAGTGGAAACACCATATATTTT
TRBD2	TRBV28	TRBJ2-2	-	CATATSANTGELFF	TGTGCCACCGCGACTAGCGCGAACACCGGGGAGCTGTTTTTT
-	TRBV7-2	TRBJ2-1	-	CAGSSSYYNEQFF	TGTGCCGGCAGTTCCTCCTATTACAATGAGCAGTTCTTC
-	TRBV27	TRBJ1-1	-	CASSPIGHMNTEAFF	TGTGCCAGCAGTCCCATAGGACACATGAACACTGAAGCTTTCTTT
TRBD1	TRBV3-1/TRBV3-2	TRBJ2-7	-	CASSQVLGTAYEQYF	TGTGCCAGCAGCCAAGTGCTTGGGACAGCCTACGAGCAGTACTTC
-	TRBV3-1/TRBV3-2	TRBJ2-2	-	CASSQGNRDTGELFF	TGTGCCAGCAGCCAAGGAAACAGGGATACCGGGGAGCTGTTTTTT
-	TRBV6-1	TRBJ2-1	few	CASSEAPVWGEYNEQFF	TGTGCCAGCAGTGAAGCGCCAGTCTGGGGAGAGTACAATGAGCAGTTCTTC
-	TRBV3-1/TRBV3-2	TRBJ2-4	-	CASSQDFLAAKRNIQYF	TGTGCCAGCAGCCAAGATTTCCTTGCGGCGAAGAGAAACATTCAGTACTTC
TRBD2	TRBV4-1	TRBJ2-7	-	CASSRLAGEPSYEQYF	TGCGCCAGCAGCCGACTAGCGGGGGAACCTTCCTACGAGCAGTACTTC
TRBD2	TRBV2	TRBJ2-1	-	CASTGTRRDEQFF	TGTGCCAGCACGGGGACTAGAAGGGATGAGCAGTTCTTC